One sample yielded the 14 T cell receptor beta chains listed below, sequenced in a study of T cell repertoires in cytomegalovirus infection. TCRdb re-derived calls from the reads in MiXCR, one entry per CDR3 protein. The repertoire consists of about 450,000 distinct CDR3 sequences, with about 33% occurring once and the leading ten covering roughly 13%. Sequenced: PBMCs. The receptors derive from a human donor in good health (CMV status not recorded). Some clones in this sample may be carry-over from other donors' samples.

In this sample, this clonotype turned up a few times. The chain employs TRBV19 and TRBJ1-5; the D gene is possibly TRBD1 (6 bases). Trimming cost V 10 bases and J 4 bases, with 20 bases left between them. Germline lookup yields CDR1 LNHDA and CDR2 SQIVND (reference sequence). CDR3 length: 15 amino acids. The DNA of the CDR3 is TGTGCCACCGCTAACAGGGTTGGCCAGAATCAGCCCCAGCATTTT. This sequence encodes CATANRVGQNQPQHF.

In its sample, this clonotype was seen a few times. CDR3 sequence (DNA): TGCAGTGCCCGGGACAGGGCTAGCTCCTACGAGCAGTACTTC. It encodes CSARDRASSYEQYF. The rearrangement uses TRBV20-1 and TRBJ2-7; 9 bases are a match to TRBD1. Germline lookup yields CDR1 DFQATT and CDR2 SNEGSKA (reference sequence). V trimming: 6 bases; J trimming: 0 bases; junction bases outside the gene matches: 6. The CDR3 consists of 14 residues.

This clonotype was seen only a few times. The chain uses TRBV5-1 and TRBJ2-7; the D call may be TRBD1 or TRBD2 (5 bases each). Germline V CDR1 and CDR2: SGHRS, YFSETQ. There are 15 residues in the CDR3. Trimming took 4 bases from V and 6 from J, leaving 20 bases between them. DNA for the CDR3: TGCGCCAGCAGCACCGCCGGGACGGCCCCGGGCGAGCAGTACTTC. Amino acids: CASSTAGTAPGEQYF.

A few counts support this clonotype. The chain uses TRBV12-3 or TRBV12-4 and TRBJ1-2, with D tentatively TRBD1 (5 bases). V lost 2 bases and J 8 bases, leaving 15 bases between the germline ends. This CDR3 has 14 residues. The DNA for the CDR3 is TGTGCCAGCAGTTTATATCCGGGGACGGAGGGCTACACCTTC. This codes for CASSLYPGTEGYTF.

This sequence joins TRBV9 and TRBJ2-1; weak D call: TRBD2 (6 bases). Germline V gene data show CDR1 as SGDLS and CDR2 as YYNGEE. V dropped 0 bases and J dropped 3 bases, with 13 bases sitting between them. The CDR3 sequence is 16 residues long. CDR3 loop: CASSVEGGTDYNEQFF. The CDR3 DNA follows: TGTGCCAGCAGCGTAGAAGGCGGGACGGACTACAATGAGCAGTTCTTC.

This clonotype has just a few counts. The V gene is TRBV7-2, the J gene TRBJ1-6, with TRBD1 as a possible D gene (5 bases). The germline V and J ends were trimmed by 5 bases and 2 bases, with 16 bases remaining between them. Germline CDR1 is SGHTA and CDR2 is FQGNSA. The CDR3 spans 17 residues. The CDR3 coding sequence is TGTGCCAGCAGCCCGCCTCCGGGACTGCCCTATAATTCACCCCTCCACTTT. It translates to CASSPPPGLPYNSPLHF.

DNA for the CDR3: TGTGCCAGCAGCCCCCCCTTAAGGCTAGCGGGGGGGAGCACAGATACGCAGTATTTT. It codes for CASSPPLRLAGGSTDTQYF. The chain carries TRBV7-9 and TRBJ2-3; 12 nucleotides line up with TRBD2. Germline CDR1 and CDR2: SEHNR and FQNEAQ (reference sequence). After removal of 5 bases from V and 0 bases from J, the junction contained 12 bases not matched to a gene. The CDR3 loop spans 19 amino acids.

The chain couples TRBV5-6 to TRBJ2-7; a weak D match, TRBD1 (5 bases). Trimming removed 7 bases from V and 6 bases from J, with 14 bases in between. The CDR3 consists of 12 residues. Germline CDR1 and CDR2: SGHDT and YYEEEE. The CDR3: CASRAQVSEQYF. The CDR3, as DNA: TGTGCCAGCCGGGCACAGGTCAGCGAGCAGTACTTC.

Concerning this clonotype itself: An end of the junction differs from the germline gene, which may be a read error. The chain is built from TRBV6-2 or TRBV6-3 and TRBJ2-1, with 7 bases aligning to TRBD2. This CDR3 comprises 17 residues. Germline CDR1 is MNHEY and CDR2 is SVGEGT. DNA for the CDR3: TGTGCCAGCAGTTCCTGGCTAGCGGCGACATCCTACAATGTGCAGTTCTTC. Its translation is CASSSWLAATSYNVQFF.

The chain joins TRBV10-2 to TRBJ1-1; unclear D gene. CDR3 size: 12 residues. The germline V gene encodes CDR1 WSHSY and CDR2 SAAADI. V dropped 6 bases and J dropped 3 bases, with 8 bases sitting between them. This CDR3 is CASRGRDTEAFF. CDR3 coding DNA: TGCGCCAGCAGGGGGAGGGACACTGAAGCTTTCTTT.

The chain is built from TRBV7-8 and TRBJ2-4; 16 bases fit TRBD2. V was clipped by 5 bases and J by 1 base; unmatched bases: 8. Germline assignment: CDR1 SGHVS and CDR2 FQNEAQ. The CDR3 consists of 19 residues. CDR3 protein: CASSQGLAGGIAAKNIQYF. Written as DNA, the CDR3 is TGTGCCAGCAGCCAGGGACTAGCGGGGGGGATCGCGGCCAAAAACATTCAGTACTTC.

This clonotype was found once. One end of the junction varies from germline; a read error may be responsible. J is TRBJ2-5 and V is TRBV29-1; TRBD2 matches 11 bases. From germline, CDR1 is SQVTM and CDR2 ANQGSEA. The length of the CDR3 is 15 residues. The CDR3 region is CSVPLGLAVQETPYF. The CDR3 region has the DNA TGCAGCGTCCCCCTGGGACTAGCGGTACAAGAGACCCCGTACTTC. The whole variable domain, filled in from reference TRBV29-1 and TRBJ2-5, reads SAVISQKPSRDICQRGTSLTIQCQVDSQVTMMFWYRQQPGQSLTLIATANQGSEATYESGFVIDKFPISRPNLTFSTLTVSNMSPEDSSIYLCSVPLGLAVQETPYFGPGTRLLVL.

V gene TRBV6-2 or TRBV6-3 combines with J gene TRBJ1-1; 8 nucleotides align to TRBD1. The germline V gene encodes CDR1 MNHEY and CDR2 SVGEGT. V lost 6 bases and J lost 0; bases outside the gene matches: 9. This CDR3 spans 16 amino acids. CDR3 bases: TGTGCCAGCAGCCAAGGGGCAGGGGGCATGAACACTGAAGCTTTCTTT. Its protein product is CASSQGAGGMNTEAFF.

This clonotype appeared many times. The chain couples TRBV7-8 to TRBJ2-4; 7 bases fit TRBD1. J lost 6 bases, V lost 5 bases, and 13 bases had no gene match. Germline loops: CDR1 SGHVS, CDR2 FQNEAQ. This CDR3 region has 16 residues. CDR3 coding DNA: TGTGCCAGCAGCCCAACGACGGACAGGTCTGGAAACATTCAGTACTTC. It is translated as CASSPTTDRSGNIQYF.